Below are 27 T cell receptor beta chains sequenced from a single sample in a study of blood T cell repertoires in COVID-19. The data were produced by immunoSEQ multiplex PCR, yet TCRdb's version contains in-frame clones alone and is incomplete. The sample includes about 220,000 clones, roughly 84% of them seen just once. Input material: peripheral blood. The receptors come from a woman of 80 years or more with acute or convalescent COVID-19.

The chain has TRBV6-6 and TRBJ1-1, with 9 bases fitting TRBD1. Germline V gives CDR1 MNHNY, CDR2 SVGAGI (reference sequence). The CDR3 is made up of 13 amino acids. Trimming at V came to 5 bases and at J to 10 bases, leaving 8 bases not matched to a gene. CDR3 DNA sequence: TGTGCCAGCAGTCCAGGACAGGGGCAGGTAGCTTTCTTT. Amino acid sequence: CASSPGQGQVAFF.

The rearrangement links TRBV4-3 to TRBJ2-3; D gene unclear. V gave up 1 base and J gave up 0 bases, with 11 bases separating them. Germline V gene sequence: CDR1 LGHNA, CDR2 YSLEER. The CDR3 spans 16 residues. CDR3 protein: CASSQVPAISTDTQYF. CDR3 nucleotides: TGCGCCAGCAGCCAAGTTCCAGCGATTAGCACAGATACGCAGTATTTT.

This clone was found once. This chain joins TRBV29-1 and TRBJ2-3; D is ambiguous. The CDR3 length is 15 residues. Trimming took off 2 bases at V and 0 bases at J, with 12 bases between the two ends. Per the germline V gene, CDR1 is SQVTM and CDR2 is ANQGSEA. CDR3 sequence: CSVENSPSSTDTQYF. CDR3 sequence (DNA): TGCAGCGTTGAAAACAGCCCCTCTAGCACAGATACGCAGTATTTT.

As to this clone: One end of the junction does not line up with germline, which may come from a read error. The chain is built from TRBV7-7 and TRBJ2-2; TRBD2 agrees at 11 bases. The CDR3 has 16 amino acids. Germline V CDR1 and CDR2: SSHAT, FNYEAQ (reference sequence). CDR3 region: CASSPTVAGGTGELFF. The CDR3 coding sequence is TGTGCTAGCAGCCCCACCGTAGCGGGGGGGACCGGGGAGCTGTTTTTT.

V is TRBV7-9 and J is TRBJ2-6; D call uncertain. This CDR3 contains 13 residues. The V end was cut by 5 bases, the J end by 3 bases, with 5 bases between. Germline V gene sequence: CDR1 SEHNR, CDR2 FQNEAQ (reference sequence). The CDR3 spells CASSLYGANVLTF. The CDR3 DNA follows: TGTGCCAGCAGCCTATATGGGGCCAACGTCCTGACTTTC.

The CDR3 sequence is CASSRSPRAGANVLTF. Here the CDR3 DNA reads TGCGCCAGCAGCCGCAGCCCGAGGGCTGGGGCCAACGTCCTGACTTTC. The gene calls are TRBV4-3 and TRBJ2-6; the D gene is possibly TRBD2 (5 bases). The length of the CDR3 is 16 residues. With 4 bases removed from V and 2 bases from J, the gap between germline ends came to 12 bases. Germline-derived CDR1 and CDR2 are LGHNA and YSLEER.

The chain joins TRBV7-2 to TRBJ1-2; no clear D. Trimming removed 4 bases at V and 0 bases at J, with 6 bases between. Looked up from germline, CDR1 is SGHTA and CDR2 is FQGNSA. The CDR3 is 13 residues long. The CDR3 nucleotides are TGTGCCAGCAGCTCCGACACTAACTATGGCTACACCTTC. This gives the protein CASSSDTNYGYTF.

This chain uses TRBV11-3 with TRBJ2-3, with no clear D. The CDR3 is 14 residues long. Germline-derived CDR1 and CDR2 are SGHNT and YENEEA. Trimming took off 5 bases at V and 7 bases at J, with 16 bases between the two ends. The CDR3 DNA is TGTGCCAGCAGCCCCGAGCAATGGGCAAATACGCAGTATTTT. This translates into CASSPEQWANTQYF.

The sample holds a few counts of this clone. This chain joins TRBV5-1 and TRBJ2-7, with a weak D call TRBD2 (5 bases). Trimming took off 0 bases at V and 7 bases at J, with 14 bases between the two ends. CDR3 length equals 14 residues. Germline lookup yields CDR1 SGHRS and CDR2 YFSETQ. The CDR3 reads CASSLGAPRGEQYF. The CDR3 bases are TGCGCCAGCAGCTTGGGGGCCCCTCGCGGGGAGCAGTACTTC.

The rearrangement joins TRBV4-2 to TRBJ2-3; TRBD2 matches at 9 bases. Germline CDR1 LGHNA, CDR2 YNFKEQ. V shed 4 bases, J shed 2 bases, and the junction held 7 bases outside the gene matches. The length of the CDR3 is 16 residues. The CDR3 DNA is TGTGCCAGCAGCCTCCGGACTAGCGTTTACACAGATACGCAGTATTTT. Translated: CASSLRTSVYTDTQYF.

The chain carries TRBV5-1 and TRBJ2-1; TRBD2 is a possible D gene (5 bases). Germline CDR1 reads SGHRS; CDR2 reads YFSETQ. V was clipped by 0 bases and J by 8 bases, with 12 bases between them. This CDR3 is 14 amino acids long. The CDR3 DNA follows: TGCGCCAGCAGCTTGGGACCCGGGGATGATGAGCAGTTCTTC. This encodes CASSLGPGDDEQFF.

The chain combines TRBV3-1 (or the pseudogene TRBV3-2) with TRBJ1-3; 7 nucleotides align to TRBD1. The length of the CDR3 is 16 residues. Germline CDR1 LGHDT, CDR2 YNNKEL (reference sequence). V lost 4 bases, J lost 2 bases, and 8 bases stayed unmatched. The CDR3 loop reads CASSPTTGLTGNTIYF. The CDR3 bases are TGTGCCAGCAGCCCAACGACAGGGTTGACTGGAAACACCATATATTTT.

This clone was detected a few times. This sequence joins TRBV11-3 and TRBJ1-1; a possible D gene is TRBD1 (5 bases). V shed 5 bases and J shed 4 bases, with 11 bases lying between them. This CDR3 is built from 13 residues. Germline V gives CDR1 SGHNT, CDR2 YENEEA. CDR3 DNA: TGTGCCAGCAGCCAGGGATGGGGCACTGAAGCTTTCTTT. It codes for CASSQGWGTEAFF.

The rearrangement uses TRBV7-2 and TRBJ2-1; 9 bases map to TRBD2. This CDR3 comprises 16 residues. Germline V CDR1 and CDR2: SGHTA, FQGNSA. J was trimmed by 0 bases and V by 0 bases; bases with no gene match: 0. CDR3 nucleotide sequence: TGTGCCAGCAGCTTAGCTAGCGGGAGCTCCTACAATGAGCAGTTCTTC. The encoded protein is CASSLASGSSYNEQFF.

This clone appeared a few times. This chain links TRBV5-5 with TRBJ2-3, with D maybe TRBD2 (6 bases). V was pared by 4 bases and J by 1 base, with 19 bases between. Germline lookup yields CDR1 SGHKS and CDR2 YYEKEE (reference sequence). The CDR3 has 17 amino acids. The CDR3: CASSRAPGVAGTDTQYF. In nucleotides, the CDR3 is TGTGCCAGCAGCCGTGCGCCGGGGGTAGCGGGCACAGATACGCAGTATTTT.

The V gene is TRBV1, the J gene TRBJ2-1; the table's D call TRBD2 went unverified against the DNA. TRBV1 is a listed pseudogene. This CDR3 has 17 amino acids. The CDR3 loop is CTSSQVRRAGGPHEQFF. The CDR3 coding sequence is TGCACCAGCAGCCAAGTCCGCCGGGCGGGGGGGCCCCATGAGCAGTTCTTC.

The V and J genes are TRBV7-3 and TRBJ2-3; TRBD2 matches at 8 bases. The CDR3 is 15 residues long. After removal of 6 bases from V and 1 base from J, the junction contained 6 bases not matched to a gene. Germline lookup yields CDR1 SGHTA and CDR2 FQGTGA. The DNA of the CDR3 is TGTGCCAGCAGTCCGCCGGGACTAGGCACAGATACGCAGTATTTT. Its translation: CASSPPGLGTDTQYF.

The CDR3, as DNA: TGTGCCAGCAGCTTAAGATCAGCGCCGAACACCGGGGAGCTGTTTTTT. It codes for CASSLRSAPNTGELFF. The V and J genes are TRBV7-3 and TRBJ2-2; D not certain. The V gene's germline CDR1 is SGHTA and CDR2 FQGTGA. V lost 1 base to trimming and J lost 0 bases, with 9 bases between them. The CDR3 loop spans 16 amino acids.

As to this clone: This sample also contains other DNA sequences that code for the same CDR3. CDR3 bases: TGTGCCAGCAGTTTAGGAGGGAACGGTAATTCACCCCTCCACTTT. It yields the protein CASSLGGNGNSPLHF. This sequence joins TRBV27 and TRBJ1-6; no reliable D call. Trimming pared 2 bases from V and 6 bases from J, leaving 11 bases between. The CDR3 covers 15 residues. CDR1 is MNHEY and CDR2 is SMNVEV in the germline V gene (reference sequence).

The chain carries TRBV7-9 and TRBJ2-1, with 11 bases identical to TRBD2. J lost 1 base, V lost 2 bases, and 1 base had no gene match. The germline gives CDR1 SEHNR, CDR2 FQNEAQ (reference sequence). The CDR3 sequence is 16 residues long. This CDR3 reads CASSLLAGGSYNEQFF. CDR3 in DNA: TGTGCCAGCAGCTTATTAGCGGGGGGGTCCTACAATGAGCAGTTCTTC.

The V gene is TRBV5-4, the J gene TRBJ2-1, with 11 bases matching TRBD2. Germline CDR1 reads SGHNT; CDR2 reads YYREEE (reference sequence). The trim removed 4 bases at V and 5 bases at J, leaving 5 bases unmatched. The CDR3 contains 15 residues. In nucleotides, the CDR3 is TGTGCCAGCAGCATCGGGACTAGCGGAAACAATGAGCAGTTCTTC. Protein: CASSIGTSGNNEQFF.

This clone was recorded a few times. In the same sample, other DNA sequences code for this CDR3. The V and J genes are TRBV16 and TRBJ1-2, with TRBD1 as a possible D gene (6 bases). Deletions cut 3 bases from V and 4 bases from J, with 9 bases between. Per germline, CDR1 KGHSY and CDR2 FQNENV. The CDR3 extends over 13 amino acids. The CDR3 nucleotides are TGTGCCAGCAGCCAGTGGACAGTCTATGGCTACACCTTC. This encodes CASSQWTVYGYTF.

The genes are TRBV18 and TRBJ2-7; 7 nucleotides match TRBD1. This CDR3 is 15 amino acids long. Looked up from germline, CDR1 is KGHSH and CDR2 is LQKENI. Germline trimming cut 4 bases from V and 4 bases from J; bases unmatched to any gene: 10. The CDR3 coding sequence is TGTGCCAGCTCACTCTCGGGACAGACAATGTACGAGCAGTACTTC. Its protein product is CASSLSGQTMYEQYF.

The chain's CDR3 is CASSVGASGGLYQETQYF. CDR3 bases: TGTGCCAGCAGCGTAGGGGCTAGCGGGGGGCTGTACCAAGAGACCCAGTACTTC. The chain is built from TRBV9 and TRBJ2-5; TRBD2 aligns across 11 bases. CDR3 size: 18 residues. Trimming cost V 0 bases and J 0 bases; bases outside gene matches: 7. Germline V gene sequence: CDR1 SGDLS, CDR2 YYNGEE.

Only a few counts were recorded for this clone. The chain uses TRBV10-3 and TRBJ1-1, with 7 bases matching TRBD1. The CDR3 consists of 15 residues. Germline-derived CDR1 and CDR2 are ENHRY and SYGVKD. Trimming took 2 bases from V and 8 from J; bases not matched to a gene: 11. CDR3 loop: CAISEANRGSVEAFF. The CDR3 DNA sequence: TGTGCCATCAGTGAGGCAAACAGGGGATCGGTGGAAGCTTTCTTT.

This chain links TRBV5-6 with TRBJ1-5, with 7 bases identical to TRBD1. This CDR3 is built from 17 residues. The V gene's germline CDR1 is SGHDT and CDR2 YYEEEE. V shed 4 bases and J 3 bases; nucleotides not matched to a gene: 13. CDR3 sequence: CASSPGPTGLDNQPQHF. In nucleotides, the CDR3 is TGTGCCAGCAGCCCAGGACCGACAGGGCTCGACAATCAGCCCCAGCATTTT. Full variable domain (rest looked up from reference TRBV5-6 and TRBJ1-5): DAGVTQSPTHLIKTRGQQVTLRCSPKSGHDTVSWYQQALGQGPQFIFQYYEEEERQRGNFPDRFSGHQFPNYSSELNVNALLLGDSALYLCASSPGPTGLDNQPQHFGDGTRLSIL.

The chain couples TRBV5-1 to TRBJ1-1; D perhaps matches TRBD1 (5 bases). The CDR3 runs 13 residues. Germline V gene sequence: CDR1 SGHRS, CDR2 YFSETQ. V lost 5 bases, J lost 0 bases, and 8 bases lay in between. The CDR3 bases are TGCGCCAGCAGTGCGGACATGAACACTGAAGCTTTCTTT. Translation gives CASSADMNTEAFF.